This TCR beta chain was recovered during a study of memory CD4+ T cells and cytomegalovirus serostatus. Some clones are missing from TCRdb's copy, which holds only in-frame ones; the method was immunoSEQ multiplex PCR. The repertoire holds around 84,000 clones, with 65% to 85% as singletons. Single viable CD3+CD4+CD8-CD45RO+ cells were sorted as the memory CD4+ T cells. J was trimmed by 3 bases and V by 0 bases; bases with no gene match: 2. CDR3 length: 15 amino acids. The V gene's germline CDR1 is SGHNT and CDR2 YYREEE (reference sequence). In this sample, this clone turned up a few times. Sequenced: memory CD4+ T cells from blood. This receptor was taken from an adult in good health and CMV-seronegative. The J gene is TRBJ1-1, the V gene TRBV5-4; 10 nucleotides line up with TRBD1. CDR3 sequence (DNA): TGTGCCAGCAGCTTGGGGGGACAGGGGCACACTGAAGCTTTCTTT. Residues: CASSLGGQGHTEAFF.